These T cell receptor beta chains were read from a single sample in a study of cytomegalovirus exposure and HLA in healthy donors. Clones were read by immunoSEQ multiplex PCR, and TCRdb kept only the in-frame ones, dropping some. Found here are about 150,000 clones, 70% of them singletons; the top ten hold roughly 2%. Sample: PBMCs. Receptors were obtained from a woman aged 55 to 70 in good health and CMV-seropositive. Each CDR3 is given with its conserved first and last residue. The D gene is left open where the match is weak. Clone size is given for some rows only: seen once, a few or many times, or a class if the clone is expanded.

J gene: TRBJ1-3; D gene: TRBD1; clone size: NA; V gene: TRBV28; CDR3 protein: CASSSSQGRGNTIYF; CDR3 DNA: TGTGCCAGCAGTTCCTCACAGGGGCGCGGAAACACCATATATTTT
J gene: TRBJ1-1; D gene: TRBD1; clone size: once; V gene: TRBV14; CDR3 protein: CASSQLGTGAAFF; CDR3 DNA: TGTGCCAGCAGCCAACTTGGGACAGGGGCAGCTTTCTTT
J gene: TRBJ1-1; D gene: NA; clone size: once; V gene: TRBV28; CDR3 protein: CASSLWAGKNTEAFF; CDR3 DNA: TGTGCCAGCAGTTTATGGGCGGGAAAGAACACTGAAGCTTTCTTT
J gene: TRBJ2-2; D gene: NA; clone size: few; V gene: TRBV5-1; CDR3 protein: CASSLAPRSGELFF; CDR3 DNA: TGCGCCAGCAGCTTGGCCCCCAGGTCCGGGGAGCTGTTTTTT
J gene: TRBJ1-4; D gene: TRBD1; clone size: NA; V gene: TRBV11-3; CDR3 protein: CASEAGGEKLFF; CDR3 DNA: TGTGCCAGCGAGGCAGGGGGTGAAAAACTGTTTTTT
J gene: TRBJ1-1; D gene: NA; clone size: NA; V gene: TRBV6-6; CDR3 protein: CASSLVSGLEAFF; CDR3 DNA: TGTGCCAGCAGTCTGGTAAGCGGGCTTGAAGCTTTCTTT
J gene: TRBJ2-5; D gene: TRBD2; clone size: NA; V gene: TRBV28; CDR3 protein: CASRLADETQYF; CDR3 DNA: TGTGCCAGCCGACTAGCGGACGAGACCCAGTACTTC
J gene: TRBJ1-5; D gene: TRBD1; clone size: once; V gene: TRBV4-1; CDR3 protein: CASSQGTGATFSNQPQHF; CDR3 DNA: TGCGCCAGCAGCCAAGGGACAGGGGCCACTTTTAGCAATCAGCCCCAGCATTTT
J gene: TRBJ2-2; D gene: NA; clone size: NA; V gene: TRBV7-9; CDR3 protein: CASSFRERTAGELFF; CDR3 DNA: TGTGCCAGCAGCTTTAGGGAGAGGACCGCCGGGGAGCTGTTTTTT
J gene: TRBJ2-3; D gene: TRBD2; clone size: NA; V gene: TRBV6-5; CDR3 protein: CASRLAGWAGTQYF; CDR3 DNA: TGTGCCAGCAGACTAGCGGGATGGGCCGGTACGCAGTATTTT
J gene: TRBJ2-7; D gene: TRBD2; clone size: NA; V gene: TRBV14; CDR3 protein: CASSQDRGGSYEQYF; CDR3 DNA: TGTGCCAGCAGCCAAGATCGCGGGGGCTCCTACGAGCAGTACTTC
J gene: TRBJ1-1; D gene: NA; clone size: NA; V gene: TRBV7-9; CDR3 protein: CASSPLDGGEAFF; CDR3 DNA: TGTGCCAGCAGCCCCTTGGACGGGGGAGAAGCTTTCTTT
J gene: TRBJ2-3; D gene: TRBD1; clone size: NA; V gene: TRBV10-2; CDR3 protein: CASSDRTGEDTQYF; CDR3 DNA: TGCGCCAGCAGTGACAGGACAGGGGAAGATACGCAGTATTTT
J gene: TRBJ2-7; D gene: TRBD2; clone size: NA; V gene: TRBV9; CDR3 protein: CASSLAGTTTYEQYF; CDR3 DNA: TGTGCCAGCAGCCTGGCCGGGACTACTACCTACGAGCAGTACTTC